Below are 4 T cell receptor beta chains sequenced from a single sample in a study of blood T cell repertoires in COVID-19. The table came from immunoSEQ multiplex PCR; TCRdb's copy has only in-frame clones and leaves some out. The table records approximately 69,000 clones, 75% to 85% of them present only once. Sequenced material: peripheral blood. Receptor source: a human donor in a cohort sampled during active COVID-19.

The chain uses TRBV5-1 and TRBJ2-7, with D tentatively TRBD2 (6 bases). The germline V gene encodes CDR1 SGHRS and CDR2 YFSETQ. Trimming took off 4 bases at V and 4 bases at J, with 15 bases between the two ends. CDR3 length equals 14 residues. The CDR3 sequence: CASSGGPGGYEQYF. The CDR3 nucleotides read TGCGCCAGCAGCGGCGGGCCCGGGGGTTACGAGCAGTACTTC.

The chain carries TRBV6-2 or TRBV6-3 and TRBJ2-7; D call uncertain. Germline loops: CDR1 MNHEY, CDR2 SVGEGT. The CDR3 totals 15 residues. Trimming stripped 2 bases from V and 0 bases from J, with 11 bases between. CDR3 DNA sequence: TGTGCCAGCAGTTACCCCGGAGTAGGCTCCTACGAGCAGTACTTC. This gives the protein CASSYPGVGSYEQYF.

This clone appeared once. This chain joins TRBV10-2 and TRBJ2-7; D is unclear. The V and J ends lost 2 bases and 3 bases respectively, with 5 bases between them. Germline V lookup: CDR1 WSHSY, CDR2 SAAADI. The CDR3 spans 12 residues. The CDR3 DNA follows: TGCGCCAGCAGTGAGGCCGGCTACGAGCAGTACTTC. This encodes CASSEAGYEQYF.

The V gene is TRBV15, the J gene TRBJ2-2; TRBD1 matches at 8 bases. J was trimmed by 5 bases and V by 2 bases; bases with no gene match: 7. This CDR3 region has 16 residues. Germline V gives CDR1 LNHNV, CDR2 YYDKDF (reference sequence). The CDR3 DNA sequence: TGTGCCACCAGCAGATGGACAGGGTCGGGGACCGGGGAGCTGTTTTTT. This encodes CATSRWTGSGTGELFF.